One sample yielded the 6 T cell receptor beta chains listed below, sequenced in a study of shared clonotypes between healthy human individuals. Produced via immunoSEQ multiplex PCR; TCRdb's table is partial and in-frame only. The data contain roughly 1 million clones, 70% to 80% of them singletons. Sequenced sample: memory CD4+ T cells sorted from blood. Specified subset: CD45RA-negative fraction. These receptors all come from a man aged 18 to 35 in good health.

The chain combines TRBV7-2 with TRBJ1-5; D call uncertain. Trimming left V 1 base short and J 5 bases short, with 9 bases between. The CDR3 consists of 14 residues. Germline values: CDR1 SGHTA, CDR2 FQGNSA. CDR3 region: CASSLELGYQPQHF. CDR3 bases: TGTGCCAGCAGCTTAGAGTTGGGGTATCAGCCCCAGCATTTT.

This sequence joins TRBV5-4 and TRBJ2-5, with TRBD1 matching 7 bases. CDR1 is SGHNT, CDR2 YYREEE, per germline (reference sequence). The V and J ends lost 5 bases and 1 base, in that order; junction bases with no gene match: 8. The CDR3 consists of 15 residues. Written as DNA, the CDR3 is TGTGCCAGCAGACAGGGGCCAGATAGCCAAGAGACCCAGTACTTC. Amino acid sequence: CASRQGPDSQETQYF.

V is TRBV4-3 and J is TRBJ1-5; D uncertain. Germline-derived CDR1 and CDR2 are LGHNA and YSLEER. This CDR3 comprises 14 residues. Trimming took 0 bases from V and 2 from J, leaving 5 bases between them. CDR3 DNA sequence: TGCGCCAGCAGCCAAGATGGAGGCAATCAGCCCCAGCATTTT. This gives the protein CASSQDGGNQPQHF.

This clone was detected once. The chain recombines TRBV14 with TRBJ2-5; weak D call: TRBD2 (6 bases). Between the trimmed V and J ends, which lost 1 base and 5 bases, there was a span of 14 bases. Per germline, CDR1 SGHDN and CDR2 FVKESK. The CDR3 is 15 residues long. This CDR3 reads CASSQVLGAGETQYF. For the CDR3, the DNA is TGTGCCAGCAGCCAAGTGTTAGGGGCGGGGGAGACCCAGTACTTC.

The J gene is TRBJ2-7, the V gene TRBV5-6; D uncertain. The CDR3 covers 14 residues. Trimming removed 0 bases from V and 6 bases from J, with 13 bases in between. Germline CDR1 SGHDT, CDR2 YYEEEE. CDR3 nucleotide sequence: TGTGCCAGCAGCTTGGGCCGGAGAGCCCCCGAGCAGTACTTC. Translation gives CASSLGRRAPEQYF.

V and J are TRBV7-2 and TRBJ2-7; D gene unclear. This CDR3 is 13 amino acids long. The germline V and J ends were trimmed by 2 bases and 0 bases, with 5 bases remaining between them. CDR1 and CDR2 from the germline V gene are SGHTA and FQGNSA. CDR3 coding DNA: TGTGCCAGCAGCTTACAAAACTCCTACGAGCAGTACTTC. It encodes CASSLQNSYEQYF.